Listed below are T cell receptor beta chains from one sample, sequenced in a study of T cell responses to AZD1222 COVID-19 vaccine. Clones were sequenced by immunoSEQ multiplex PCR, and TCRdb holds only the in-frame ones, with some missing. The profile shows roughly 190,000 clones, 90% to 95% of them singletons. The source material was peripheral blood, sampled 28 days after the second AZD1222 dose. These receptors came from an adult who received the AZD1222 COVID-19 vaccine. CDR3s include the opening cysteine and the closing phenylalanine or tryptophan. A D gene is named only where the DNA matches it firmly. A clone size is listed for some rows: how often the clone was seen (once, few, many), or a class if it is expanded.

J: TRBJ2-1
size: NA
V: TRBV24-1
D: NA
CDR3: CATSDTTVYNEQFF
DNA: TGTGCCACCAGTGACACAACAGTATACAATGAGCAGTTCTTC

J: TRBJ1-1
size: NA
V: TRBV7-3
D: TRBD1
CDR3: CASSRDRHTEAFF
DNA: TGTGCCAGCAGTAGGGACAGGCACACTGAAGCTTTCTTT

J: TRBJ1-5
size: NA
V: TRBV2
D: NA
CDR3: CASSVSPDQPQHF
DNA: TGTGCCAGCAGTGTTTCCCCCGATCAGCCCCAGCATTTT

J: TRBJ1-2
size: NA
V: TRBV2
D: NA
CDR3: CASSSRGGDYGYTF
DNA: TGTGCCAGCAGTTCCCGGGGGGGGGACTATGGCTACACCTTC

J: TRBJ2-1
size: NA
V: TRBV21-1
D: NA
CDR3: CASSPGGGYNEQFF
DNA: TGTGCCAGCAGTCCCGGGGGGGGTTACAATGAGCAGTTCTTC

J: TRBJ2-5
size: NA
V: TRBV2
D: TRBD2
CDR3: CASSGKGLAGVWEETQYF
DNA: TGTGCCAGCAGTGGAAAGGGACTAGCGGGAGTTTGGGAGGAGACCCAGTACTTC

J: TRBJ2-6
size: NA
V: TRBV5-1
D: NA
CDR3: CASTFEAGANVLTF
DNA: TGCGCCAGCACCTTCGAGGCTGGGGCCAACGTCCTGACTTTC

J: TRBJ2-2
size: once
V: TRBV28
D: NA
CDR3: CASSGAGIGELFF
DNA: TGTGCCAGCTCAGGCGCAGGAATAGGGGAGCTGTTTTTT

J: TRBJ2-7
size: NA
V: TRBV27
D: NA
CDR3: CASSEGRVAYEQYF
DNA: TGTGCCAGCAGTGAGGGCAGGGTCGCCTACGAGCAGTACTTC

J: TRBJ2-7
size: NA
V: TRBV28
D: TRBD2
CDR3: CASSYLAGSYEQYF
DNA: TGTGCCAGCAGTTATTTAGCGGGCTCCTACGAGCAGTACTTC

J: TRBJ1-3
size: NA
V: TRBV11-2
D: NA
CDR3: CASSAWTARSGNTIYF
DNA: TGTGCCAGCAGCGCTTGGACAGCCCGCTCTGGAAACACCATATATTTT

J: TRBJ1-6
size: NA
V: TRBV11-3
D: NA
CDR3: CASSQATGEAPLHF
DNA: TGTGCCAGCAGCCAGGCGACAGGAGAGGCACCCCTCCACTTT

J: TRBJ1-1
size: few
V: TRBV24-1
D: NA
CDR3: CATSDLGGLLRHF
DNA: TGTGCCACCAGTGATTTGGGGGGACTTCTTCGCCATTTT

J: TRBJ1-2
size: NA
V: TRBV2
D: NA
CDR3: CASGGSFYGYTF
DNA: TGTGCCAGCGGGGGCAGCTTCTATGGCTACACCTTC

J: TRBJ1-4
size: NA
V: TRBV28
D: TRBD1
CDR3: CASKRGQGGEKLFF
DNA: TGTGCCAGCAAGAGGGGACAGGGTGGGGAAAAACTGTTTTTT

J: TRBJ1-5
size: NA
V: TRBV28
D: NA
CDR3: CASSSPSGAVQPQHF
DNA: TGTGCCAGCAGTTCGCCTTCGGGGGCCGTCCAGCCCCAGCATTTT

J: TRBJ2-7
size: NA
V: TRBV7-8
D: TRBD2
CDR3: CASSLVPAGIYEQYF
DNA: TGTGCCAGCAGCTTAGTTCCAGCGGGAATTTACGAGCAGTACTTC

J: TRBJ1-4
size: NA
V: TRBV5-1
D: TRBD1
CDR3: CASSAGQLNEKLFF
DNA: TGCGCCAGCAGCGCGGGACAGCTAAATGAAAAACTGTTTTTT

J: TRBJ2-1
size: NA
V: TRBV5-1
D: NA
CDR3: CASSPPLSSSYNEQFF
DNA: TGCGCCAGCAGCCCCCCCCTGTCTAGCTCCTACAATGAGCAGTTCTTC